This paragraph covers one TCR beta chain sequence. Antigen specificity is unknown. This sample was taken from a study of early T cells in non-severe SARS-CoV-2 infection. Study-wide context: Sequenced bulk RNA came from whole blood that was unsorted, and chains were unpaired. Study-wide points: Missing private and CD4 specificities, VDJdb matching favored anti-spike CD8 responses.

Losses at the gene ends were 0 bases for V and 7 bases for J; bases not matched to a gene: 6. The CDR3 has 16 amino acids. The germline V gene encodes CDR1 MNHNY and CDR2 SVGAGI (reference sequence). The TCR library protocol was used to attach unique molecular identifiers. These identifiers were attached to individual cDNA molecules. Each CDR3 protein is one row after TCRdb ran MiXCR on the 5' RACE reads. This sample yields 40,000 to 60,000 distinct CDR3 sequences, of which about 11% are seen a single time; approximately 8.5% belongs to the top ten. The specimen was whole blood. The V and J genes are TRBV6-6 and TRBJ1-6; 7 nucleotides align to TRBD1. This TCR was sampled from an adult who was a healthcare worker with PCR-confirmed SARS-CoV-2 infection or an uninfected control (not recorded which). The CDR3 loop reads CASSYSWDSENSPLHF. CDR3 DNA sequence: TGTGCCAGCAGTTACTCGTGGGACAGTGAAAATTCACCCCTCCACTTT.